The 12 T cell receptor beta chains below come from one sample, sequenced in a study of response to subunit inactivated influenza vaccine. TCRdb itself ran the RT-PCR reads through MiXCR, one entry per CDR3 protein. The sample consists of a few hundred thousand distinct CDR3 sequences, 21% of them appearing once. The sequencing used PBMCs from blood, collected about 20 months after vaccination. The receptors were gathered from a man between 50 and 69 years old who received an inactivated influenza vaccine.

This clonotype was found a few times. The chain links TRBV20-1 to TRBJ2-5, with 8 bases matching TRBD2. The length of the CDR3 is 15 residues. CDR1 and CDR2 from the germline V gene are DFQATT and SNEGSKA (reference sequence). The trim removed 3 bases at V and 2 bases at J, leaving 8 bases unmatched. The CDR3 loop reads CSARWASGQQETQYF. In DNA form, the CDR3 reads TGCAGTGCTAGGTGGGCTAGCGGGCAACAAGAGACCCAGTACTTC.

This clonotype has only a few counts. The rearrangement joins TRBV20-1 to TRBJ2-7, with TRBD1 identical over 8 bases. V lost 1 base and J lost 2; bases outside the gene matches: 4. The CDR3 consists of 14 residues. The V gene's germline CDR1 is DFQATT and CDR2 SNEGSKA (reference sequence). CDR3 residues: CSARVIRGPYEQYF. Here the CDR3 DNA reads TGCAGTGCTAGAGTCATCAGGGGGCCCTACGAGCAGTACTTC.

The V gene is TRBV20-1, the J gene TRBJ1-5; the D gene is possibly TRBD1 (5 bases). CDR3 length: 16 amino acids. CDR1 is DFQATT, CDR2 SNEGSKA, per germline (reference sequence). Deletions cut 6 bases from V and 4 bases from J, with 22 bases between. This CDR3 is CSAGGYIKRTNQPQHF. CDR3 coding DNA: TGCAGTGCCGGGGGGTATATTAAACGGACGAATCAGCCCCAGCATTTT.

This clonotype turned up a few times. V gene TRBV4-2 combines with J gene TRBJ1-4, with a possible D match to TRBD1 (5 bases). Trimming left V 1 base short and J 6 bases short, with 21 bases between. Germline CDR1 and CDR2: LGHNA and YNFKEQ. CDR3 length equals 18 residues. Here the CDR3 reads CASSQVAGTNAVDEKLFF. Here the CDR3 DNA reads TGTGCCAGCAGCCAAGTGGCAGGGACTAACGCAGTGGATGAAAAACTGTTTTTT.

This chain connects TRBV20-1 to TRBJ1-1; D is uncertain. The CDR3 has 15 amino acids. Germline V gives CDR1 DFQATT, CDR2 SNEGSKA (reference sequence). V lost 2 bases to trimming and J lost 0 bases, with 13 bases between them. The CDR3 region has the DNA TGCAGTGCTAGAAGGAATCCGATCTTGAACACTGAAGCTTTCTTT. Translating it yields CSARRNPILNTEAFF.

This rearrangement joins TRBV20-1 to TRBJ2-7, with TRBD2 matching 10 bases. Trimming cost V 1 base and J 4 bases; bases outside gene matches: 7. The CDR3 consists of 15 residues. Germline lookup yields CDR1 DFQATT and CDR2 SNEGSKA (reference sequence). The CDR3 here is CSARAQREGRYEQYF. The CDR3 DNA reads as TGCAGTGCTAGAGCCCAGCGGGAGGGCAGGTACGAGCAGTACTTC.

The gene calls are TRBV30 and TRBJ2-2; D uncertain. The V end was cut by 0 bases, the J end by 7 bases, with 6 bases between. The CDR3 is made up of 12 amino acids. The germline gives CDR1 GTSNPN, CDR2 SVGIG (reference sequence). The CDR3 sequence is CAWSVTVGELFF. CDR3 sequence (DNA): TGTGCCTGGAGTGTCACGGTCGGGGAGCTGTTTTTT.

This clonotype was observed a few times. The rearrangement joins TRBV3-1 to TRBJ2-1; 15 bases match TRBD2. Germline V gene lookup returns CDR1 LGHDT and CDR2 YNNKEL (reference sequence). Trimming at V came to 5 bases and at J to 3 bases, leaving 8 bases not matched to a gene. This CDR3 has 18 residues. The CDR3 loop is CASSTRTSGRGGYNEQFF. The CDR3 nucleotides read TGTGCCAGCAGCACCCGGACTAGCGGGAGGGGGGGCTACAATGAGCAGTTCTTC.

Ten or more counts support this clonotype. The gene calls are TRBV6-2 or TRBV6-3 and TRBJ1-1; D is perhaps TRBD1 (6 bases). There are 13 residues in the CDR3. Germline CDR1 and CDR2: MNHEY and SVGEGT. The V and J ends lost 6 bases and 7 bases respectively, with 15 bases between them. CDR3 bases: TGTGCCAGCAGCTGGGGAACAGGGAATGAAGCTTTCTTT. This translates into CASSWGTGNEAFF.

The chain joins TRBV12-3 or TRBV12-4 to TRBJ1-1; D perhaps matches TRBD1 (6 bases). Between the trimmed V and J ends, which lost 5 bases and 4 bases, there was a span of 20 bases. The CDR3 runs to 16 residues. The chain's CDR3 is CASSRYFRDTATEAFF. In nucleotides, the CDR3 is TGTGCCAGCAGTAGATACTTCCGGGACACGGCCACTGAAGCTTTCTTT.

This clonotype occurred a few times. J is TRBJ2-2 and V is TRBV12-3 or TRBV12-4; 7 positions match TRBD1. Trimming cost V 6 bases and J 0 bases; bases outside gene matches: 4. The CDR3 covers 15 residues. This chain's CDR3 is CASRGTVANTGELFF. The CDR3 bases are TGTGCCAGCAGGGGGACAGTCGCGAACACCGGGGAGCTGTTTTTT.

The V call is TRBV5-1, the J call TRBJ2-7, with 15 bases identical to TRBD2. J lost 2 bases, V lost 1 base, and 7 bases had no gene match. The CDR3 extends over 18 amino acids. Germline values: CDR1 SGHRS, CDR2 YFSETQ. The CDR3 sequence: CASSLTRTSGRATYEQYF. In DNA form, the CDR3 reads TGCGCCAGCAGCTTGACACGGACTAGCGGGAGGGCGACCTACGAGCAGTACTTC.